These T cell receptor beta chains were read from a single sample in a study of blood T cell repertoires in COVID-19. Some clones are missing from TCRdb's copy, which holds only in-frame ones; the method was immunoSEQ multiplex PCR. The table records over 30,000 clones, around 84% of them present only once. The sample was peripheral blood. These TCRs come from an older man with acute or convalescent COVID-19. Each CDR3 is given with its conserved first and last residue. The D gene is left open where the match is weak. Clone size appears in some rows only: once, few, many, or a class for an expanded clone.

V: TRBV10-3
J: TRBJ1-2
D: TRBD1
size: NA
CDR3: CAISGGGTANYGYTF
DNA: TGTGCCATCAGTGGGGGTGGGACAGCGAACTATGGCTACACCTTC

V: TRBV18
J: TRBJ1-1
D: TRBD1
size: NA
CDR3: CASSPFAGTAGNTEAFF
DNA: TGTGCCAGCTCACCATTTGCCGGGACAGCAGGGAACACTGAAGCTTTCTTT

V: TRBV7-3
J: TRBJ2-3
D: NA
size: NA
CDR3: CASSLALTSLTDTQYF
DNA: TGTGCCAGCAGCTTAGCACTCACTAGCCTCACAGATACGCAGTATTTT

V: TRBV19
J: TRBJ2-2
D: NA
size: NA
CDR3: CASSPLSLNTGELFF
DNA: TGTGCCAGTAGCCCCCTCTCCCTGAACACCGGGGAGCTGTTTTTT

V: TRBV7-3
J: TRBJ1-3
D: NA
size: NA
CDR3: CASSLAGPYTIYF
DNA: TGTGCCAGCAGCTTAGCTGGGCCTTACACCATATATTTT

V: TRBV2
J: TRBJ2-5
D: TRBD2
size: NA
CDR3: CASSWEGRETQYF
DNA: TGTGCCAGTTCCTGGGAGGGCCGAGAGACCCAGTACTTC

V: TRBV19
J: TRBJ2-3
D: NA
size: NA
CDR3: CASSLGLTDTQYF
DNA: TGTGCCAGTAGCCTGGGACTTACAGATACGCAGTATTTT

V: TRBV2
J: TRBJ2-4
D: TRBD1
size: NA
CDR3: CASRRGEDRGKNIQYF
DNA: TGTGCCAGCAGAAGGGGGGAGGACAGGGGCAAAAACATTCAGTACTTC

V: TRBV3-1/TRBV3-2
J: TRBJ2-1
D: TRBD2
size: NA
CDR3: CASSHTGRADNEQFF
DNA: TGTGCCAGCAGCCATACCGGGAGGGCCGACAATGAGCAGTTCTTC

V: TRBV6-2/TRBV6-3
J: TRBJ1-6
D: TRBD1
size: few
CDR3: CASSLGQGNSPLHF
DNA: TGTGCCAGCAGCCTTGGACAGGGGAATTCACCCCTCCACTTT

V: TRBV27
J: TRBJ1-1
D: TRBD1
size: NA
CDR3: CASSFRGGAGAFF
DNA: TGTGCCAGCAGTTTTCGAGGGGGCGCGGGAGCTTTCTTT

V: TRBV12-3/TRBV12-4
J: TRBJ2-3
D: NA
size: NA
CDR3: CASSSVTDTQYF
DNA: TGTGCCAGCAGTTCCGTCACAGATACGCAGTATTTT

V: TRBV9
J: TRBJ1-4
D: NA
size: NA
CDR3: CASSVEGGPRGEKLFF
DNA: TGTGCCAGCAGCGTAGAGGGAGGCCCAAGGGGTGAAAAACTGTTTTTT

V: TRBV19
J: TRBJ2-1
D: NA
size: NA
CDR3: CASSKGNSYNEQFF
DNA: TGTGCCTCCTCAAAGGGGAACTCCTACAATGAGCAGTTCTTC

V: TRBV28
J: TRBJ1-1
D: TRBD1
size: NA
CDR3: CASRSSSGQGRYTEAFF
DNA: TGTGCCAGCAGATCTTCTTCGGGACAGGGGAGGTACACTGAAGCTTTCTTT

V: TRBV7-3
J: TRBJ2-7
D: TRBD1
size: NA
CDR3: CASSLTRTGSVNF
DNA: TGTGCCAGCAGCCTTACGCGGACAGGGAGCGTGAACTTC

V: TRBV11-3
J: TRBJ1-5
D: NA
size: NA
CDR3: CASSLLLFSGPHWPQHF
DNA: TGTGCCAGCAGCTTACTTCTATTTAGCGGGCCCCACTGGCCCCAGCATTTT

V: TRBV18
J: TRBJ2-2
D: NA
size: NA
CDR3: CASSQDSLTGELFF
DNA: TGTGCCAGCTCACAGGACAGCCTCACCGGGGAGCTGTTTTTT

V: TRBV28
J: TRBJ2-6
D: NA
size: NA
CDR3: CASSLVAPSSGANVLTF
DNA: TGTGCCAGCAGTTTAGTCGCACCTAGCTCTGGGGCCAACGTCCTGACTTTC

V: TRBV10-3
J: TRBJ1-1
D: TRBD1
size: NA
CDR3: CATRGTGGESAFF
DNA: TGTGCCACCAGGGGTACAGGGGGCGAGTCAGCTTTCTTT

V: TRBV18
J: TRBJ2-2
D: TRBD2
size: NA
CDR3: CASSARGLAGNTGELFF
DNA: TGTGCCAGCTCAGCACGGGGACTAGCGGGAAACACCGGGGAGCTGTTTTTT

V: TRBV27
J: TRBJ1-6
D: TRBD1
size: NA
CDR3: CASSFYRGYNSPLHF
DNA: TGTGCCAGCAGTTTTTACAGGGGCTATAATTCACCCCTCCACTTT

V: TRBV11-2
J: TRBJ1-6
D: NA
size: NA
CDR3: CASSLRAGASPLHF
DNA: TGTGCCAGCAGCTTACGGGCGGGTGCCTCACCCCTCCACTTT

V: TRBV7-2
J: TRBJ1-2
D: NA
size: few
CDR3: CASSLGGPLANYGYTF
DNA: TGTGCCAGCAGCTTAGGAGGTCCCCTAGCTAACTATGGCTACACCTTC

V: TRBV5-1
J: TRBJ2-3
D: TRBD1
size: NA
CDR3: CASSQEQGSVAGRDTQYF
DNA: TGCGCCAGCAGCCAGGAACAGGGGTCGGTAGCCGGGCGGGATACGCAGTATTTT

V: TRBV18
J: TRBJ2-7
D: TRBD1
size: NA
CDR3: CASSPPGQFYEQYF
DNA: TGTGCCAGCTCACCTCCGGGACAGTTTTACGAGCAGTACTTC

V: TRBV6-2/TRBV6-3
J: TRBJ1-2
D: NA
size: NA
CDR3: CASSPGETSYGYTF
DNA: TGTGCCAGCAGTCCCGGGGAGACTTCCTATGGCTACACCTTC

V: TRBV27
J: TRBJ1-5
D: NA
size: NA
CDR3: CAFSLPRQPQHF
DNA: TGTGCCTTCTCCCTGCCGCGCCAGCCCCAGCATTTT

V: TRBV6-2/TRBV6-3
J: TRBJ2-3
D: NA
size: NA
CDR3: CASSYSKGIAADTQYF
DNA: TGTGCCAGCAGTTACTCGAAGGGGATTGCCGCAGATACGCAGTATTTT

V: TRBV18
J: TRBJ2-7
D: TRBD1
size: NA
CDR3: CASSPPSQGGYEQYF
DNA: TGTGCCAGCTCACCACCGTCACAGGGGGGCTACGAGCAGTACTTC

V: TRBV19
J: TRBJ1-4
D: NA
size: NA
CDR3: CASSYRSTNEKLFF
DNA: TGTGCCAGTAGTTACAGGTCAACTAATGAAAAACTGTTTTTT

V: TRBV6-5
J: TRBJ1-3
D: TRBD1
size: NA
CDR3: CASSSRGTGAGNTIYF
DNA: TGTGCCAGCAGTTCCCGGGGGACAGGGGCTGGAAACACCATATATTTT

V: TRBV5-5
J: TRBJ2-5
D: NA
size: NA
CDR3: CASSLGGGKETQYF
DNA: TGTGCCAGCAGCTTGGGAGGCGGGAAAGAGACCCAGTACTTC

V: TRBV7-2
J: TRBJ1-2
D: NA
size: NA
CDR3: CASSGTPYSNGYTF
DNA: TGTGCCAGCAGCGGGACACCGTATTCAAATGGCTACACCTTC

V: TRBV19
J: TRBJ2-5
D: TRBD1
size: NA
CDR3: CASSMLGQGPRTQYF
DNA: TGTGCCAGTAGTATGCTGGGACAGGGTCCCAGGACCCAGTACTTC

V: TRBV10-1
J: TRBJ1-4
D: TRBD1
size: NA
CDR3: CASSDRTGWNEKLFF
DNA: TGCGCCAGCAGTGATCGGACAGGTTGGAATGAAAAACTGTTTTTT

V: TRBV2
J: TRBJ2-7
D: NA
size: NA
CDR3: CAVRAETYEQYF
DNA: TGTGCCGTCAGGGCTGAAACCTACGAGCAGTACTTC

V: TRBV28
J: TRBJ1-5
D: NA
size: NA
CDR3: CASSPGRVVHQPQHF
DNA: TGTGCCAGCAGCCCTGGGCGGGTGGTTCATCAGCCCCAGCATTTT

V: TRBV18
J: TRBJ1-2
D: NA
size: NA
CDR3: CASSPGLRTVDYGYTF
DNA: TGTGCCAGCTCACCAGGGCTTCGGACAGTCGACTATGGCTACACCTTC

V: TRBV7-2
J: TRBJ2-6
D: NA
size: NA
CDR3: CASHNSGVLTF
DNA: TGTGCCAGCCATAACTCCGGCGTCCTGACTTTC

V: TRBV3-1/TRBV3-2
J: TRBJ2-2
D: TRBD2
size: NA
CDR3: CASSRVGAGAMGTGELFF
DNA: TGTGCCAGCAGCCGAGTCGGAGCGGGAGCAATGGGGACCGGGGAGCTGTTTTTT

V: TRBV2
J: TRBJ2-1
D: TRBD2
size: NA
CDR3: CASSSTLAGGPNEQFF
DNA: TGTGCCAGCAGCTCAACCCTAGCGGGAGGGCCAAATGAGCAGTTCTTC

V: TRBV12-3/TRBV12-4
J: TRBJ1-5
D: NA
size: NA
CDR3: CASSRNDKQPQHF
DNA: TGTGCCAGCAGTCGAAACGACAAGCAGCCCCAGCATTTT

V: TRBV2
J: TRBJ2-1
D: NA
size: NA
CDR3: CASSEALPTSYEQFF
DNA: TGTGCCAGCAGTGAAGCGCTTCCGACTTCCTATGAGCAGTTCTTC

V: TRBV5-5
J: TRBJ1-2
D: NA
size: NA
CDR3: CASSFPGSNYGYTF
DNA: TGTGCCAGCAGCTTCCCCGGGTCTAACTATGGCTACACCTTC

V: TRBV24-1
J: TRBJ2-3
D: NA
size: NA
CDR3: CATSGLTSRGDTQYF
DNA: TGTGCCACCAGTGGTTTGACTAGTCGGGGAGATACGCAGTATTTT

V: TRBV7-9
J: TRBJ1-4
D: NA
size: NA
CDR3: CASSDSGATNEKLFF
DNA: TGTGCCAGCAGCGACAGCGGGGCAACTAATGAAAAACTGTTTTTT

V: TRBV30
J: TRBJ2-1
D: TRBD2
size: NA
CDR3: CAWRPGLAGGHEQFF
DNA: TGTGCCTGGCGACCCGGACTAGCGGGGGGCCATGAGCAGTTCTTC

V: TRBV29-1
J: TRBJ1-1
D: TRBD1
size: NA
CDR3: CSGRQGANTEAFF
DNA: TGCAGCGGGAGACAGGGGGCGAACACTGAAGCTTTCTTT

V: TRBV7-8
J: TRBJ1-4
D: TRBD1
size: NA
CDR3: CASSLVTGGSEKLFF
DNA: TGTGCCAGCAGCTTAGTGACAGGGGGAAGTGAAAAACTGTTTTTT

V: TRBV9
J: TRBJ1-4
D: TRBD1
size: NA
CDR3: CASSETGVGGEKLFF
DNA: TGTGCCAGCAGCGAAACAGGGGTCGGTGGTGAAAAACTGTTTTTT

V: TRBV9
J: TRBJ2-3
D: NA
size: once
CDR3: CASSVDSGATDTQYF
DNA: TGTGCCAGCAGCGTAGACTCGGGAGCCACAGATACGCAGTATTTT

V: TRBV9
J: TRBJ2-1
D: TRBD2
size: NA
CDR3: CASSGRGGLRNEQFF
DNA: TGTGCCAGCAGCGGGCGGGGGGGCCTAAGAAATGAGCAGTTCTTC

V: TRBV7-2
J: TRBJ1-2
D: NA
size: NA
CDR3: CASSLHLGATQSYTF
DNA: TGTGCCAGCAGCTTACATCTGGGGGCGACCCAAAGCTACACCTTC

V: TRBV5-1
J: TRBJ2-2
D: NA
size: NA
CDR3: CASGPETAGELFF
DNA: TGCGCCAGCGGACCGGAGACAGCCGGGGAGCTGTTTTTT

V: TRBV10-1
J: TRBJ2-2
D: TRBD2
size: NA
CDR3: CASSEAGDGNTGELFF
DNA: TGCGCCAGCAGTGAAGCGGGGGACGGTAACACCGGGGAGCTGTTTTTT

V: TRBV6-5
J: TRBJ1-1
D: NA
size: NA
CDR3: CASGLGGTTEAFF
DNA: TGTGCCAGTGGCCTGGGGGGGACCACTGAAGCTTTCTTT

V: TRBV7-2
J: TRBJ2-5
D: TRBD1
size: NA
CDR3: CASSLSVTGGQETQYF
DNA: TGTGCCAGCAGCTTATCCGTGACAGGGGGCCAAGAGACCCAGTACTTC